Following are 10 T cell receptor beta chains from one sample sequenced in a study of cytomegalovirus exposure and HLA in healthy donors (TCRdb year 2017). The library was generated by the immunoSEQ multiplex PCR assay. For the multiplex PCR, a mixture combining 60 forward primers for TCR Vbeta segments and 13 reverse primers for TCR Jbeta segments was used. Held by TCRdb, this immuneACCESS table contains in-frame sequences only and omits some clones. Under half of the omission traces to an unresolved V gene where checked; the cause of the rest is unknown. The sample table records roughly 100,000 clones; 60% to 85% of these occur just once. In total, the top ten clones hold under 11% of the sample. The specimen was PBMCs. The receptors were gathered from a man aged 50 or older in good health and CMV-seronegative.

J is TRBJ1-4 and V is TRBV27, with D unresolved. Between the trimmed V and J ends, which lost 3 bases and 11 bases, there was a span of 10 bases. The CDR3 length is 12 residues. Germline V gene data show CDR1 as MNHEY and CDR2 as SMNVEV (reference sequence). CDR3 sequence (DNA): TGTGCCAGCAGTTTGGTAGCCGGGAAACTGTTTTTT. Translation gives CASSLVAGKLFF.

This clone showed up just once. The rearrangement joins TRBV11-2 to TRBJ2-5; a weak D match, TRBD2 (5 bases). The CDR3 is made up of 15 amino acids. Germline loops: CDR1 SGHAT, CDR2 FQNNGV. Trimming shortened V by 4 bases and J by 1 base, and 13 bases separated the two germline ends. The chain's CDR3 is CASSSTRAFQETQYF. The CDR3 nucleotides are TGTGCCAGCAGCTCCACGAGGGCCTTCCAAGAGACCCAGTACTTC.

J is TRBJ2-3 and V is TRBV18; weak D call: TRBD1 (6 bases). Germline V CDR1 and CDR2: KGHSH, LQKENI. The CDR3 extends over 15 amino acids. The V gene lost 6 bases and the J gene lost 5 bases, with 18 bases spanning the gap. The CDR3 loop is CASSPQGQGLDTQYF. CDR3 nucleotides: TGTGCCAGCTCCCCCCAGGGGCAGGGCCTAGATACGCAGTATTTT.

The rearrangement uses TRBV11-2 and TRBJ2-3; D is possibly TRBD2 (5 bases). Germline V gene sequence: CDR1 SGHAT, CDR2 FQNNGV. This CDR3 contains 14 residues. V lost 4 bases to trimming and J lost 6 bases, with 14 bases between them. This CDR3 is CASSSNSERDTQYF. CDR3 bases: TGTGCCAGCAGCTCAAACTCGGAGCGGGATACGCAGTATTTT.

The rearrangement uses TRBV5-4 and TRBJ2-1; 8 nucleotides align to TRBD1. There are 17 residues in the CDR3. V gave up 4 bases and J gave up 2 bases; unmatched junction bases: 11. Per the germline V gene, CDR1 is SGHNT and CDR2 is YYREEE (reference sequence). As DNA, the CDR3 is TGTGCCAGCAGCCACGCGAGGACAGGGTATACCTACAATGAGCAGTTCTTC. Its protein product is CASSHARTGYTYNEQFF. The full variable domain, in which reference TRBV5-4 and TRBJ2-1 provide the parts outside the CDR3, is ETGVTQSPTHLIKTRGQQVTLRCSSQSGHNTVSWYQQALGQGPQFIFQYYREEENGRGNFPPRFSGLQFPNYSSELNVNALELDDSALYLCASSHARTGYTYNEQFFGPGTRLTVL.

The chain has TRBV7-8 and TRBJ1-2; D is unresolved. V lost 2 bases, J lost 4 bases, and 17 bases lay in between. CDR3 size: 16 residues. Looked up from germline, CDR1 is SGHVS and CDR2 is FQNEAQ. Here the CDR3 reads CASSLRIGNQAYGYTF. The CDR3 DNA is TGTGCCAGCAGCTTAAGAATCGGCAACCAGGCCTATGGCTACACCTTC.

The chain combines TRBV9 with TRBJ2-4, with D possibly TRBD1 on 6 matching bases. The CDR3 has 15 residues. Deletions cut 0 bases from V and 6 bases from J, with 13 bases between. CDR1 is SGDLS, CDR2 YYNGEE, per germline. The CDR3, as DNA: TGTGCCAGCAGCGTAGCATTGGGGGCACGAAACATTCAGTACTTC. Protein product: CASSVALGARNIQYF.

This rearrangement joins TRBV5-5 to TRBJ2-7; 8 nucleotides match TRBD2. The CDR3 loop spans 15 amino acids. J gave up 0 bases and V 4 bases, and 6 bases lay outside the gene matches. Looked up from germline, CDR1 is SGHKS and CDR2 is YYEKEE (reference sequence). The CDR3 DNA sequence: TGTGCCAGCAGCACCGGCGGGGGGAGCTCCTACGAGCAGTACTTC. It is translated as CASSTGGGSSYEQYF.

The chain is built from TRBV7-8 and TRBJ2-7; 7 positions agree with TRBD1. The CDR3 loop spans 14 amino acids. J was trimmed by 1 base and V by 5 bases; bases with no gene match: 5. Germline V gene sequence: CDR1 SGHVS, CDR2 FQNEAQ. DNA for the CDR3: TGTGCCAGCAGCCGACGGGGACAGTCCTACGAGCAGTACTTC. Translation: CASSRRGQSYEQYF.

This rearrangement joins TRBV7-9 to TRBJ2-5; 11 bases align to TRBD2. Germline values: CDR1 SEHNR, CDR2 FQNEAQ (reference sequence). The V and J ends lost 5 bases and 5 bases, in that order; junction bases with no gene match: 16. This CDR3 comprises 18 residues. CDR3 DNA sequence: TGTGCCAGCAGCCGCGGACTAGCGGGCTCTACCACGGGGGAGACCCAGTACTTC. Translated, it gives CASSRGLAGSTTGETQYF.